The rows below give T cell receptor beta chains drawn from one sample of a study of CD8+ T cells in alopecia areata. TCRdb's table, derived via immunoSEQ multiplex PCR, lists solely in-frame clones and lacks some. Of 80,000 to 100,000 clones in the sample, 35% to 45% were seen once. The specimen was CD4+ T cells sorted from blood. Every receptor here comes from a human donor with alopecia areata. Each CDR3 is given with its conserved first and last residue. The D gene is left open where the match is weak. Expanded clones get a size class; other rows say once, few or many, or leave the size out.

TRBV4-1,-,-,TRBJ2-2,CASSQETMRPRSGGELFF,TGCGCCAGCAGCCAAGAGACCATGCGCCCAAGGAGTGGCGGGGAGCTGTTTTTT
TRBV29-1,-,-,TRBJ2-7,CSVGRPGTYEQYF,TGCAGCGTTGGTCGTCCCGGTACCTACGAGCAGTACTTC
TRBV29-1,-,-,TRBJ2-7,CSAKLWGARGYEQYF,TGCAGCGCAAAACTCTGGGGGGCTAGGGGATACGAGCAGTACTTC
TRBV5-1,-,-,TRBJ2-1,CASSPGERGNEQFF,TGCGCCAGCAGCCCGGGGGAGAGGGGCAATGAGCAGTTCTTC
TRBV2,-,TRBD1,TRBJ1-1,CARTKRQGATEAFF,TGTGCCAGGACTAAGAGACAGGGGGCAACTGAAGCTTTCTTT
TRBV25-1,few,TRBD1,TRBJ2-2,CASSDGQGDIGELFF,TGTGCCAGCAGTGATGGACAGGGCGACATCGGGGAGCTGTTTTTT
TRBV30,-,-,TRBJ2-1,CARTIYNEQFF,TGTGCCCGTACGATCTACAATGAGCAGTTCTTC
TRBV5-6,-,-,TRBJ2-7,CASSPGPLDQYF,TGTGCCAGCAGCCCCGGACCTTTGGACCAGTACTTC
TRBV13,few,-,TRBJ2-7,CASSLEARSPTYEQYF,TGTGCCAGCAGCTTAGAGGCGCGGAGTCCCACCTACGAGCAGTACTTC
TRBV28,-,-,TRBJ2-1,CASSIFQQKQFF,TGTGCCAGCAGCATCTTCCAGCAGAAGCAGTTCTTC
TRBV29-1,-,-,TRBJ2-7,CSVEVPGPYEQYF,TGCAGCGTTGAAGTTCCAGGGCCCTACGAGCAGTACTTC
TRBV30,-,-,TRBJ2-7,CAWGRLGGAYEQYF,TGTGCCTGGGGACGCCTCGGAGGGGCCTACGAGCAGTACTTC
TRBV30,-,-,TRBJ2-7,CAWSVSGLGEQYF,TGTGCCTGGAGTGTCAGCGGGTTGGGCGAGCAGTACTTC
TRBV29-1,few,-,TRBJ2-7,CSARRGISYEQYF,TGCAGCGCCCGGAGAGGGATATCCTACGAGCAGTACTTC
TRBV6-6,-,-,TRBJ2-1,CASRKSWSSYNEQFF,TGTGCCAGCAGGAAAAGCTGGAGCTCCTACAATGAGCAGTTCTTC
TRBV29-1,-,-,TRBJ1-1,CSVLSWTRNTEAFF,TGCAGCGTGCTCTCCTGGACGAGGAACACTGAAGCTTTCTTT
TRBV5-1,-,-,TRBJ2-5,CASSLVWREETQYF,TGCGCCAGCAGCTTGGTCTGGCGGGAAGAGACCCAGTACTTC
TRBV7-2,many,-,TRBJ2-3,CASSRNLDSTDTQYF,TGTGCCAGCAGCCGAAATCTGGACAGCACAGATACGCAGTATTTT
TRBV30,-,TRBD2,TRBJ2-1,CAWSAGGYNEQFF,TGTGCCTGGAGTGCGGGGGGGTACAATGAGCAGTTCTTC
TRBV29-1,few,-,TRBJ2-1,CSAAYNEQFF,TGCAGCGCAGCCTACAATGAGCAGTTCTTC
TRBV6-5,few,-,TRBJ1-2,CASSYEGSYGYTF,TGTGCCAGCAGTTACGAAGGGTCCTATGGCTACACCTTC
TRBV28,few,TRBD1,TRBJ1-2,CASKGDRGPNYGYTF,TGTGCCAGCAAGGGAGACAGGGGGCCAAACTATGGCTACACCTTC
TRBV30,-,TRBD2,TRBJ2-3,CAWSGRLAGFTDTQYF,TGTGCCTGGAGTGGGAGACTAGCGGGGTTCACAGATACGCAGTATTTT
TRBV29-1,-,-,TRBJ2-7,CSVVARYEQYF,TGCAGCGTTGTCGCCCGCTACGAGCAGTACTTC
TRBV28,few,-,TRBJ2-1,CASSPSIGDEQFF,TGTGCCAGCAGTCCGTCGATAGGGGATGAGCAGTTCTTC
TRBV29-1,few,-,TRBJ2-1,CSVEDLETGRGQFF,TGCAGCGTTGAAGATCTTGAGACAGGGAGGGGGCAGTTCTTC
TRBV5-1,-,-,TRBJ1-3,CASSEAAQASSGNTIYF,TGCGCCAGCAGCGAGGCGGCCCAGGCAAGCTCTGGAAACACCATATATTTT
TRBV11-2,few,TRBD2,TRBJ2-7,CASSLGSGPMVQYF,TGTGCCAGCAGCTTAGGTAGCGGGCCCATGGTGCAGTACTTC
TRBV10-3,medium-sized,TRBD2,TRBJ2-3,CAIGVGTTFSTDTQYF,TGTGCCATCGGCGTCGGGACTACATTTAGCACAGATACGCAGTATTTT
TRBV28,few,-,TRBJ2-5,CASSLRDFQYF,TGTGCCAGCAGTTTAAGGGATTTCCAGTACTTC
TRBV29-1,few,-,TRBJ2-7,CSATAHSYEQYF,TGCAGCGCTACAGCCCACTCCTACGAGCAGTACTTC
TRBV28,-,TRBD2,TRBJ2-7,CASSFGGLVAGGEQYF,TGTGCCAGCAGTTTCGGGGGGCTGGTAGCGGGAGGCGAGCAGTACTTC
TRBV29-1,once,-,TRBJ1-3,CSVDEGFGNTIYF,TGCAGCGTTGATGAGGGATTTGGAAACACCATATATTTT
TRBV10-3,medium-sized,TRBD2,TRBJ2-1,CAIKGTSGVSYNEQFF,TGTGCCATCAAGGGGACTAGCGGGGTCTCCTACAATGAGCAGTTCTTC
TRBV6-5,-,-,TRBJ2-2,CASSYLGQNTGELFF,TGTGCCAGCAGTTACTTGGGACAGAACACCGGGGAGCTGTTTTTT
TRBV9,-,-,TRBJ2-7,CARRSEQYF,TGTGCCAGGCGATCCGAGCAGTACTTC
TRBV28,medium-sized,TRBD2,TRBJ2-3,CARPTSGGPDTQYF,TGTGCCAGGCCCACTAGCGGGGGGCCAGATACGCAGTATTTT